The 21 T cell receptor beta chains below all came from one sample that was sequenced in a study of cytomegalovirus exposure and HLA in healthy donors. Data came from immunoSEQ multiplex PCR; TCRdb stores just in-frame clones and leaves some out. The data show 150,000 to 200,000 clones, about 82% seen once. What was sequenced was PBMCs. The source of these receptors is a woman under 30 in good health and CMV-seronegative.

V usage is TRBV29-1 and J usage is TRBJ2-5; 9 nucleotides line up with TRBD1. The length of the CDR3 is 13 residues. J lost 7 bases, V lost 6 bases, and 9 bases had no gene match. CDR1 is SQVTM and CDR2 is ANQGSEA in the germline V gene. CDR3 sequence: CSVGTGSLGTQYF. The CDR3 coding sequence is TGCAGCGTGGGGACAGGGTCTCTAGGGACCCAGTACTTC.

The chain has TRBV6-1 and TRBJ1-2, with D possibly TRBD1 on 5 matching bases. Germline V gene lookup returns CDR1 MNHNS and CDR2 SASEGT. The V end lost 2 bases, the J end lost 5 bases, and 12 bases lay between the germline ends. The CDR3 is made up of 14 amino acids. The CDR3 region is CASSEMGQGYGYTF. In DNA, the CDR3 is TGTGCCAGCAGTGAAATGGGTCAGGGTTATGGCTACACCTTC.

V is TRBV9 and J is TRBJ2-5, with D perhaps TRBD1 (5 bases). The CDR3 runs to 15 residues. With 3 bases removed from V and 5 bases from J, the gap between germline ends came to 17 bases. Germline V gene data show CDR1 as SGDLS and CDR2 as YYNGEE. The CDR3 region is CASSASTAKGETQYF. The DNA for the CDR3 is TGTGCCAGCAGCGCCTCGACAGCTAAGGGGGAGACCCAGTACTTC.

This rearrangement joins TRBV27 to TRBJ2-5; D is perhaps TRBD1 (6 bases). The CDR3 totals 14 residues. Looked up from germline, CDR1 is MNHEY and CDR2 is SMNVEV (reference sequence). Trimming left V 6 bases short and J 4 bases short, with 15 bases between. The CDR3 coding sequence is TGTGCCAGCAGCCGTACGGACAGTAGAGAGACCCAGTACTTC. This sequence encodes CASSRTDSRETQYF.

This sequence joins TRBV27 and TRBJ1-1; D might be TRBD1 (6 bases). This CDR3 region has 13 residues. Germline assignment: CDR1 MNHEY and CDR2 SMNVEV (reference sequence). The germline V and J ends were trimmed by 6 bases and 3 bases, with 11 bases remaining between them. This CDR3 is CASSRDTDTEAFF. The CDR3 DNA sequence: TGTGCCAGCAGCCGGGACACTGACACTGAAGCTTTCTTT.

The chain recombines TRBV5-1 with TRBJ2-1, with 8 nucleotides matching TRBD2. V lost 0 bases and J lost 4; bases outside the gene matches: 6. CDR1 and CDR2 from the germline V gene are SGHRS and YFSETQ. This CDR3 comprises 16 residues. For the CDR3, the DNA is TGCGCCAGCAGCTTGGTGGCGGGGGGACCATACAATGAGCAGTTCTTC. It specifies CASSLVAGGPYNEQFF.

This clone was detected only once. The rearrangement joins TRBV5-1 to TRBJ2-1; 10 nucleotides match TRBD2. CDR1 is SGHRS and CDR2 is YFSETQ in the germline V gene. CDR3 length: 18 residues. V was clipped by 0 bases and J by 0 bases; unmatched bases: 6. The CDR3 bases are TGCGCCAGCAGCTTGGCCCCTAGCGGGGGCCTCTCCTACAATGAGCAGTTCTTC. Translated: CASSLAPSGGLSYNEQFF.

This sequence joins TRBV6-4 and TRBJ2-1; 9 bases agree with TRBD2. Trimming at V came to 3 bases and at J to 4 bases, leaving 4 bases not matched to a gene. This CDR3 is 15 amino acids long. Germline assignment: CDR1 MRHNA and CDR2 SNTAGT. This CDR3 reads CASSEVLAGYNEQFF. The CDR3 bases are TGTGCCAGCAGTGAGGTGCTAGCGGGGTACAATGAGCAGTTCTTC.

The chain is built from TRBV30 and TRBJ2-5, with 8 bases identical to TRBD2. The CDR3 consists of 15 residues. V shed 0 bases, J shed 1 base, and the junction held 4 bases outside the gene matches. The germline CDR1 and CDR2 sequences are GTSNPN and SVGIG (reference sequence). CDR3 nucleotide sequence: TGTGCCTGGAGTGTACGTAGCGGGGCCCAAGAGACCCAGTACTTC. Translation: CAWSVRSGAQETQYF.

This rearrangement joins TRBV18 to TRBJ2-4; 7 bases agree with TRBD2. The CDR3 sequence is 15 residues long. Germline V lookup: CDR1 KGHSH, CDR2 LQKENI. Unmatched junction bases numbered 9, after V lost 10 bases and J lost 0 bases. In DNA, the CDR3 is TGTGCCACCGGAGGGACTACCCTAGCCAAAAACATTCAGTACTTC. The encoded protein is CATGGTTLAKNIQYF.

The chain recombines TRBV29-1 with TRBJ2-3, with 7 bases that match TRBD1. Germline CDR1 is SQVTM and CDR2 is ANQGSEA. This CDR3 has 13 residues. V lost 6 bases and J lost 6; bases outside the gene matches: 9. CDR3 nucleotide sequence: TGCAGCGTCGTACAGGGGAGAGCTGATACGCAGTATTTT. Translated, it gives CSVVQGRADTQYF.

The chain uses TRBV7-9 and TRBJ1-3; D is unresolved. Between the trimmed V and J ends, which lost 2 bases and 7 bases, there was a span of 6 bases. The CDR3 is made up of 12 amino acids. The germline gives CDR1 SEHNR, CDR2 FQNEAQ (reference sequence). The CDR3 region is CASSLTQNTIYF. DNA of the CDR3: TGTGCCAGCAGCTTAACCCAGAACACCATATATTTT. The full variable domain, with the rest looked up from reference TRBV7-9 and TRBJ1-3, is DTGVSQNPRHKITKRGQNVTFRCDPISEHNRLYWYRQTLGQGPEFLTYFQNEAQLEKSRLLSDRFSAERPKGSFSTLEIQRTEQGDSAMYLCASSLTQNTIYFGEGSWLTVV.

The rearrangement joins TRBV5-1 to TRBJ2-5, with D possibly being TRBD1 (7 bases). The CDR3 extends over 14 amino acids. Germline assignment: CDR1 SGHRS and CDR2 YFSETQ. V lost 4 bases to trimming and J lost 3 bases, with 13 bases between them. CDR3 amino acids: CASSAGQPKETQYF. CDR3 in DNA: TGCGCCAGCAGCGCGGGACAGCCAAAAGAGACCCAGTACTTC.

The chain links TRBV5-1 to TRBJ2-1, with 8 bases lining up with TRBD2. The CDR3 spans 17 residues. CDR1 and CDR2 (germline): SGHRS, YFSETQ. The V and J ends lost 3 bases and 8 bases, in that order; junction bases with no gene match: 16. CDR3 coding DNA: TGCGCCAGCAGCTACGACCCGGCGGTAGCGGGATCGTATGAGCAGTTCTTC. It translates to CASSYDPAVAGSYEQFF.

With respect to this clone: At one boundary the junction diverges from the germline segment, which might be a read error. This rearrangement joins TRBV2 to TRBJ1-2; TRBD1 matches at 7 bases. CDR3 length equals 12 residues. CDR1 is SNHLY, CDR2 FYNNEI, per germline. CDR3 residues: CARSGTAYGYTF. The DNA of the CDR3 is TGTGCCAGGAGTGGGACAGCATATGGCTACACCTTC.

The V and J genes are TRBV19 and TRBJ1-1, with D uncertain. V was pared by 6 bases and J by 1 base, with 9 bases between. Germline V gene data show CDR1 as LNHDA and CDR2 as SQIVND (reference sequence). The CDR3 runs to 13 residues. The CDR3 sequence is CASRGGRNTEAFF. For the CDR3, the DNA is TGTGCCAGTAGGGGAGGGCGGAACACTGAAGCTTTCTTT. The full variable domain, its missing parts supplied by reference TRBV19 and TRBJ1-1, is DGGITQSPKYLFRKEGQNVTLSCEQNLNHDAMYWYRQDPGQGLRLIYYSQIVNDFQKGDIAEGYSVSREKKESFPLTVTSAQKNPTAFYLCASRGGRNTEAFFGQGTRLTVV.

This rearrangement joins TRBV15 to TRBJ2-5; D is ambiguous. CDR3 length: 12 residues. Germline V gene sequence: CDR1 LNHNV, CDR2 YYDKDF (reference sequence). V was clipped by 1 base and J by 5 bases, with 5 bases between them. Here the CDR3 DNA reads TGTGCCACCAGCAGAGTTCAGGAGACCCAGTACTTC. Amino acids: CATSRVQETQYF.

By share of the sample, this clone is medium-sized (0.01 to 0.1%). This sequence joins TRBV6-4 and TRBJ1-6, with TRBD1 matching over 12 bases. V gave up 3 bases and J gave up 9 bases; unmatched junction bases: 0. This CDR3 is built from 14 residues. Per germline, CDR1 MRHNA and CDR2 SNTAGT. The CDR3 nucleotides are TGTGCCAGCAGTGAGGGACAGGGGGCTTCACCCCTCCACTTT. Its protein product is CASSEGQGASPLHF.

This chain links TRBV7-9 with TRBJ2-7; 7 bases agree with TRBD2. The CDR3 loop spans 14 amino acids. V was clipped by 4 bases and J by 3 bases; unmatched bases: 6. The V gene's germline CDR1 is SEHNR and CDR2 FQNEAQ (reference sequence). The CDR3 coding sequence is TGTGCCAGCAGCTCCGGGGGAGGGAGCTACGAGCAGTACTTC. Translation gives CASSSGGGSYEQYF.

The chain links TRBV11-3 to TRBJ2-1; TRBD2 matches 12 bases. The germline gives CDR1 SGHNT, CDR2 YENEEA. The CDR3 runs 15 residues. The ends lost 2 bases at V and 7 bases at J; junction bases unmatched: 3. The CDR3 spells CASSLLAGGLNEQFF. Written as DNA, the CDR3 is TGTGCCAGCAGCTTACTAGCGGGAGGGCTAAATGAGCAGTTCTTC. Together with reference TRBV11-3 and TRBJ2-1, the CDR3 gives the full variable domain: EAGVVQSPRYKIIEKKQPVAFWCNPISGHNTLYWYLQNLGQGPELLIRYENEEAVDDSQLPKDRFSAERLKGVDSTLKIQPAELGDSAVYLCASSLLAGGLNEQFFGPGTRLTVL.

The V call is TRBV7-6, the J call TRBJ2-3; D may be TRBD2 (5 bases). The CDR3 covers 15 residues. In germline, CDR1 is SGHVS, CDR2 FNYEAQ. Trimming cost V 2 bases and J 2 bases, with 11 bases left between them. The CDR3 loop is CASSLSGSATDTQYF. As DNA, the CDR3 is TGTGCCAGCAGCTTATCGGGAAGTGCCACAGATACGCAGTATTTT.